This TCR beta chain was recorded in a study of T-cell memory formation after mild COVID-19. The study, taken as a whole, reports: That cross-reactive memory joined was suggested by some responding clones appearing in pre-infection memory. From day 15 to 85, contracting clones were balanced between CD4 and CD8, whereas later expanders leaned toward CD4+.

This CDR3 has 15 amino acids. Trimming removed 8 bases from V and 3 bases from J; junction bases left unmatched: 9. TCRdb reprocessed the 5' RACE reads via MiXCR and lists one record per CDR3 protein. The sample carries 110,000 to 150,000 distinct CDR3 sequences, around 27% recorded once. A word on this clonotype: The antigen remains unidentified.

The TCR comes from an adult woman who had mild COVID-19 (a few samples of this study predate the infection). Cell type and time point are not known. What was sequenced was PBMCs or a T cell subset sorted from them (not recorded which). The chain uses TRBV12-3 or TRBV12-4 and TRBJ1-5; TRBD1 agrees at 8 bases. DNA of the CDR3: TGTGCCAGCCGGCACCGGGACAGGAACAATCAGCCCCAGCATTTT. Protein product: CASRHRDRNNQPQHF.